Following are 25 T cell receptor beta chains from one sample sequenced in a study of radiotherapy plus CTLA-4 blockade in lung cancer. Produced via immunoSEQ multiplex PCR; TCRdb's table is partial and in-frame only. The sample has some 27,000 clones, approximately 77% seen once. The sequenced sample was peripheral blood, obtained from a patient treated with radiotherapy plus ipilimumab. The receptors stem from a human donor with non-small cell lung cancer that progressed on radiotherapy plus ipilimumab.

CDR3: CASSFSRQGGSSNQPQHF. The DNA of the CDR3 is TGTGCCAGCAGTTTTTCCCGGCAGGGTGGGTCGAGCAATCAGCCCCAGCATTTT. The V and J genes are TRBV2 and TRBJ1-5; possibly TRBD1 for D (5 bases). Germline CDR1 is SNHLY and CDR2 is FYNNEI. The CDR3 has 18 residues. V lost 5 bases to trimming and J lost 1 base, with 21 bases between them.

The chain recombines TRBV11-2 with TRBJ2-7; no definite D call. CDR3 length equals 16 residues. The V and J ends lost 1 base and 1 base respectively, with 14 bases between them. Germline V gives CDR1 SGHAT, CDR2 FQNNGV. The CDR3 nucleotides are TGTGCCAGCAGCTTAGTCGTAACAATCACGTCCTACGAGCAGTACTTC. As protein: CASSLVVTITSYEQYF.

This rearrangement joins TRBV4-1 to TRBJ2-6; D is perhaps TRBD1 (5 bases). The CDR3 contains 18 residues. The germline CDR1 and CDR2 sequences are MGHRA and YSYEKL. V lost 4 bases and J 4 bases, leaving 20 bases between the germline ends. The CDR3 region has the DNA TGCGCCAGCAGCCCCCCCGGCAGGGCAGTTGCCGGGGCCAACGTCCTGACTTTC. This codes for CASSPPGRAVAGANVLTF.

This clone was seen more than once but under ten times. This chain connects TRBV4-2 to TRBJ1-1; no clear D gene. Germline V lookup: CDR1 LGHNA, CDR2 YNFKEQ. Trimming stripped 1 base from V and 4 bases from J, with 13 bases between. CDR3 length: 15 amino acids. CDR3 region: CASSQVEFQGTEAFF. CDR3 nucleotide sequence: TGTGCCAGCAGCCAAGTTGAGTTCCAAGGCACTGAAGCTTTCTTT.

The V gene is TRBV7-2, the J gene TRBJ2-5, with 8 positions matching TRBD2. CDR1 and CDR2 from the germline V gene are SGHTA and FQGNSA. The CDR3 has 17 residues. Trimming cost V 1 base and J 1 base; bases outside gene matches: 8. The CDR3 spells CASSLGRTSLTQETQYF. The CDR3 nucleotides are TGTGCCAGCAGCTTAGGCAGGACTAGCCTTACCCAAGAGACCCAGTACTTC.

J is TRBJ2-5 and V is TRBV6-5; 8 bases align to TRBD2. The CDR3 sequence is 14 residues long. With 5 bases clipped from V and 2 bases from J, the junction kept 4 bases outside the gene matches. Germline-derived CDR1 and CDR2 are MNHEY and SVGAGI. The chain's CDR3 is CASSPGGGQETQYF. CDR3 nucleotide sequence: TGTGCCAGCAGTCCCGGGGGGGGTCAAGAGACCCAGTACTTC.

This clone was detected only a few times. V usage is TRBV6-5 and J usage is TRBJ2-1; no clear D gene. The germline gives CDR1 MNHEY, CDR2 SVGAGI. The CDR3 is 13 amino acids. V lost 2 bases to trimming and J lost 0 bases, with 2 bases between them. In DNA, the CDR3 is TGTGCCAGCAGTTACACCTCCTACAATGAGCAGTTCTTC. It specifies CASSYTSYNEQFF.

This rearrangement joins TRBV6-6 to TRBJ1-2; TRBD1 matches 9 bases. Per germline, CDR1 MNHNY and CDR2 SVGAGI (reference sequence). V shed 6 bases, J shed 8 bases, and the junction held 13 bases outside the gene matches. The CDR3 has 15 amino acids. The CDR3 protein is CASSLWDREVAGYTF. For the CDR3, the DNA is TGTGCCAGCAGCCTATGGGACAGGGAGGTTGCAGGCTACACCTTC.

The CDR3 here is CSVEEENGRVYEQFF. In nucleotides, the CDR3 is TGCAGCGTTGAAGAAGAGAACGGGAGGGTGTATGAGCAGTTCTTC. The chain uses TRBV29-1 and TRBJ2-1, with TRBD2 matching over 8 bases. In germline, CDR1 is SQVTM, CDR2 ANQGSEA. Trimming cost V 0 bases and J 8 bases; bases outside gene matches: 9. The CDR3 extends over 15 amino acids.

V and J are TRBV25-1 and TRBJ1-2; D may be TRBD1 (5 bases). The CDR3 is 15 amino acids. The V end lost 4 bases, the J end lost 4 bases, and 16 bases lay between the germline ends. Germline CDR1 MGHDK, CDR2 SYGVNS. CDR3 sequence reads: CASSAGQGGTYGYTF. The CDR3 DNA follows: TGTGCCAGCAGTGCTGGGCAGGGCGGTACCTATGGCTACACCTTC.

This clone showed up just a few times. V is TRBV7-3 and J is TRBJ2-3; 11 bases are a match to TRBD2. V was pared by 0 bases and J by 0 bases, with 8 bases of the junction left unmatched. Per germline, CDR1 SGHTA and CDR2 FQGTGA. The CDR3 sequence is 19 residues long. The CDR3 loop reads CASSLTYLAGGTSTDTQYF. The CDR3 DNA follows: TGTGCCAGCAGCTTAACGTACTTAGCGGGAGGGACAAGCACAGATACGCAGTATTTT.

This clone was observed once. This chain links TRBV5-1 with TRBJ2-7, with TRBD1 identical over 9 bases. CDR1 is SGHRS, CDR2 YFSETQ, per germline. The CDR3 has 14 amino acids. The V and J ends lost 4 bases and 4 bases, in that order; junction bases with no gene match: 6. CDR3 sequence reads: CASSGPGQGYEQYF. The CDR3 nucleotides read TGCGCCAGCAGCGGACCGGGACAGGGTTACGAGCAGTACTTC. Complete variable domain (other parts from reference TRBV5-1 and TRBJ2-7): KAGVTQTPRYLIKTRGQQVTLSCSPISGHRSVSWYQQTPGQGLQFLFEYFSETQRNKGNFPGRFSGRQFSNSRSEMNVSTLELGDSALYLCASSGPGQGYEQYFGPGTRLTVT.

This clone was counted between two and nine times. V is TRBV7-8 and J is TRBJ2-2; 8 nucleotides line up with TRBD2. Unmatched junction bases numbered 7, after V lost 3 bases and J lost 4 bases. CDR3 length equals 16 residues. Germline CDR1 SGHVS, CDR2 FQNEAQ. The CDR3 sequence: CASSFLSGRATGELFF. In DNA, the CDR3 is TGTGCCAGCAGCTTTTTGAGCGGGAGAGCCACCGGGGAGCTGTTTTTT. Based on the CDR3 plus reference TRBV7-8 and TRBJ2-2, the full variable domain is GAGVSQSPRYKVAKRGQDVALRCDPISGHVSLFWYQQALGQGPEFLTYFQNEAQLDKSGLPSDRFFAERPEGSVSTLKIQRTQQEDSAVYLCASSFLSGRATGELFFGEGSRLTVL.

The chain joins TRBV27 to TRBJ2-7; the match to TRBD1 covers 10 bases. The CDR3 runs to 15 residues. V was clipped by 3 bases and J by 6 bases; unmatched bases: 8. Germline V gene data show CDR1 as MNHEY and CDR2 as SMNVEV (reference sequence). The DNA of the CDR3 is TGTGCCAGCAGTTTTCCGGGGACAGGGGTTAGCGAGCAGTACTTC. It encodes CASSFPGTGVSEQYF.

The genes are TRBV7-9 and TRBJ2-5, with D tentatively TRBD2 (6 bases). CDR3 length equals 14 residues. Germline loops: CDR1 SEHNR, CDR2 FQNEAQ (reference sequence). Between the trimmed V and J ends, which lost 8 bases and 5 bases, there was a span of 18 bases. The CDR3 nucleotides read TGTGCCAGCGTCCTGGGGCAGGGACTGGAGACCCAGTACTTC. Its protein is CASVLGQGLETQYF.

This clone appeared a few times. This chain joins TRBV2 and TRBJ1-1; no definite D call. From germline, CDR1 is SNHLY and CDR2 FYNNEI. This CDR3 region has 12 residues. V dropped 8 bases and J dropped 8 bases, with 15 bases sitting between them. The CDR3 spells CASSGGQTEAFF. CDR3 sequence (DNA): TGTGCCAGCTCCGGAGGGCAGACGGAAGCTTTCTTT.

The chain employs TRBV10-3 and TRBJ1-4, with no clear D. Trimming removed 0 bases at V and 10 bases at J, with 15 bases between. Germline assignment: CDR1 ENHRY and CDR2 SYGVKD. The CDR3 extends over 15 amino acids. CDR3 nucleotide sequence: TGTGCCATCAGTGAGTCCGGGCAGGAAGACGTAAAACTGTTTTTT. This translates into CAISESGQEDVKLFF.

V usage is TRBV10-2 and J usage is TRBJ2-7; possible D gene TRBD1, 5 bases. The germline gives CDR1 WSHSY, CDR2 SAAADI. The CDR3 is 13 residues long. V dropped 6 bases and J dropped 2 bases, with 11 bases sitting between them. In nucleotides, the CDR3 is TGCGCCAGCAGGGACACGTTAACCTACGAGCAGTACTTC. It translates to CASRDTLTYEQYF.

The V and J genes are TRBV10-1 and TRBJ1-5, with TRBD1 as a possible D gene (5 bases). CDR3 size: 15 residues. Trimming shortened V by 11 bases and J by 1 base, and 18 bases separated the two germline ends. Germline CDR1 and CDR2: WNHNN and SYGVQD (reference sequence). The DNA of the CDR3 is TGCGCCTCAAAGGGGAAAGGGTGGAGCAATCAGCCCCAGCATTTT. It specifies CASKGKGWSNQPQHF.

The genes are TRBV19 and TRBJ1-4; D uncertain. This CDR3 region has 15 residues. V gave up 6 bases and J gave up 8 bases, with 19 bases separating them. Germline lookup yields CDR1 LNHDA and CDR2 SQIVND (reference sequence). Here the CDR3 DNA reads TGTGCCAGTAGCGGCTGGACGCCGGGAAGCGAAAAACTGTTTTTT. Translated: CASSGWTPGSEKLFF.

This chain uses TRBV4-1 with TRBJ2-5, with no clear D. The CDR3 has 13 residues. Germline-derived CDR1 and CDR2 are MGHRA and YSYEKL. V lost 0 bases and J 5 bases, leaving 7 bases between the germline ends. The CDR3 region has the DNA TGCGCCAGCAGCCAAGATCCTTGGGAGACCCAGTACTTC. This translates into CASSQDPWETQYF.

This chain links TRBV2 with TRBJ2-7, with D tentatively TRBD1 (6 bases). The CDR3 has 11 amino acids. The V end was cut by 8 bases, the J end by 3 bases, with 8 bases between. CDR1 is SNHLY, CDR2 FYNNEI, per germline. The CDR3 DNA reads TGTGCCAGCGGCAGGGGCTACGAGCAGTACTTC. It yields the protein CASGRGYEQYF.

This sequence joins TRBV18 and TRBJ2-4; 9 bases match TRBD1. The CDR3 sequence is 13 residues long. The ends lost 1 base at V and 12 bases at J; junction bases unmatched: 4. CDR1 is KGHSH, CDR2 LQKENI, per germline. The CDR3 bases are TGTGCCAGCTCACCACGGGACAGGGAGGCTCAGTACTTC. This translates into CASSPRDREAQYF.

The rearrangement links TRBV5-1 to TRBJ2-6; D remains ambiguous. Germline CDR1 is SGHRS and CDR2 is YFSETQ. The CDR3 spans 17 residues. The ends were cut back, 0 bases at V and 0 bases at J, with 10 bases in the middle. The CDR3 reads CASSLESVSSGANVLTF. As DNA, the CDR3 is TGCGCCAGCAGCTTGGAGTCAGTTAGCTCTGGGGCCAACGTCCTGACTTTC.

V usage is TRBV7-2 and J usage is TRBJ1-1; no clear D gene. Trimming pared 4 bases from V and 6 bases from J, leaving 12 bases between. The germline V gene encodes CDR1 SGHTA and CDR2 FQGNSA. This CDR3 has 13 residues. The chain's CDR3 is CASSYTVNPEAFF. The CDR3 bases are TGTGCCAGCAGCTATACGGTGAATCCTGAAGCTTTCTTT.